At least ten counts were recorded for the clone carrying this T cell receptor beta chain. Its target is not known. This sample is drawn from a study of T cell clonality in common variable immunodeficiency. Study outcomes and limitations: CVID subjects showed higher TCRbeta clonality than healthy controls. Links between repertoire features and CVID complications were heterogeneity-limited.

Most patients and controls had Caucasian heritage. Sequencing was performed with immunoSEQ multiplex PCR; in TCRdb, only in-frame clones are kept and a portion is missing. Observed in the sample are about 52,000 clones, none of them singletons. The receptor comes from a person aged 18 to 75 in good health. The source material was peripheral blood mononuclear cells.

CDR3: CASSGGHQSTDTQYF. The part of the CDR3 DNA that was read is TGTGCCAGCAGTGGGGGCCACCAGAGCACAGATACG. This rearrangement joins TRBV2 to TRBJ2-3, with D maybe TRBD1 (5 bases). The read is 3 residues too short to cover the CDR3 end, so that end is filled in from the germline J gene. Trimming stripped 4 bases from V and 0 bases from J, with 11 bases between. This CDR3 is 15 amino acids long. From germline, CDR1 is SNHLY and CDR2 FYNNEI.